What follows are 30 T cell receptor beta chains derived from one specimen sequenced in a study of blood T cells in healthy people across ages. Next came a second PCR, run for about 7 to 12 cycles, which used a sample-barcoded 5' primer along with a J-beta primer mix. MiXCR, applied by TCRdb to the 5' RACE reads, yields one record per CDR3 protein. Among 790,000 or so distinct CDR3 sequences, about 56% were seen once, and the ten largest hold around a quarter. Sequencing was performed on blood. The receptor set was obtained from a man aged 40-55 years in good health.

This clonotype was found a few times. This chain joins TRBV10-2 and TRBJ1-2, with D tentatively TRBD1 (6 bases). Germline-derived CDR1 and CDR2 are WSHSY and SAAADI. This CDR3 has 14 amino acids. Trimming cost V 7 bases and J 3 bases, with 15 bases left between them. The CDR3 loop is CASKASTGYYGYTF. As DNA, the CDR3 is TGCGCCAGCAAGGCGTCGACAGGCTACTATGGCTACACCTTC.

To note about this clonotype: A much larger clone lies a single base off, so this may be a read error. V and J are TRBV12-3 or TRBV12-4 and TRBJ2-7; TRBD1 matches 7 bases. Germline trimming cut 2 bases from V and 12 bases from J; bases unmatched to any gene: 19. The CDR3 runs 16 residues. DNA for the CDR3: TGTGCCAGCAGTTTACAGGCGGCAGGGGGAATGGAGACCCGGTACTTC. Amino acids: CASSLQAAGGMETRYF.

The V call is TRBV20-1, the J call TRBJ2-1; D call uncertain. V was clipped by 6 bases and J by 3 bases, with 24 bases between them. CDR3 length: 17 residues. Germline CDR1 DFQATT, CDR2 SNEGSKA (reference sequence). The CDR3 reads CSALGKGQPKVYNEQFF. Here the CDR3 DNA reads TGCAGTGCACTGGGAAAGGGCCAGCCTAAAGTCTACAATGAGCAGTTCTTC.

J is TRBJ2-3 and V is TRBV4-1; D is ambiguous. Germline V gene data show CDR1 as MGHRA and CDR2 as YSYEKL. The CDR3 is 12 amino acids. V lost 0 bases and J lost 4, with 2 bases in between. CDR3 protein: CASSQDSDTQYF. CDR3 coding DNA: TGCGCCAGCAGCCAAGATTCAGATACGCAGTATTTT.

This chain connects TRBV28 to TRBJ2-5, with 8 bases aligning to TRBD1. This CDR3 has 20 amino acids. Looked up from germline, CDR1 is MDHEN and CDR2 is SYDVKM. The junction had 26 bases not matched to a gene; V was cut back by 6 bases and J by 5 bases. The CDR3 nucleotides read TGTGCCAGCAGCTCTACTGAGTTCCCGGGACAGGCCCGGCCAGGGGAGACCCAGTACTTC. It encodes CASSSTEFPGQARPGETQYF. Complete variable domain (other parts from reference TRBV28 and TRBJ2-5): DVKVTQSSRYLVKRTGEKVFLECVQDMDHENMFWYRQDPGLGLRLIYFSYDVKMKEKGDIPEGYSVSREKKERFSLILESASTNQTSMYLCASSSTEFPGQARPGETQYFGPGTRLLVL.

The chain employs TRBV7-3 and TRBJ1-2; 10 positions agree with TRBD1. Trimming removed 0 bases from V and 4 bases from J; junction bases left unmatched: 2. The CDR3 spans 15 residues. Germline CDR1 reads SGHTA; CDR2 reads FQGTGA. The CDR3 DNA is TGTGCCAGCAGCTTAACGGGGACAGGGGCCTATGGCTACACCTTC. Its protein is CASSLTGTGAYGYTF.

The sample holds a few counts of this clonotype. The V and J genes are TRBV28 and TRBJ1-5; D is uncertain. V gave up 2 bases and J gave up 8 bases, with 4 bases separating them. This CDR3 is 11 amino acids long. The germline V gene has CDR1 MDHEN and CDR2 SYDVKM. The CDR3 sequence is CASSLTEPQHF. The CDR3 bases are TGTGCCAGCAGTTTAACGGAGCCCCAGCATTTT.

This clonotype has only a few counts. The genes are TRBV6-5 and TRBJ1-2; D not certain. The CDR3 totals 13 residues. The V end lost 6 bases, the J end lost 2 bases, and 10 bases lay between the germline ends. CDR1 is MNHEY and CDR2 is SVGAGI in the germline V gene. DNA of the CDR3: TGTGCCAGCAGCACGTTTAGGAACTATGGCTACACCTTC. It encodes CASSTFRNYGYTF.

This chain connects TRBV7-2 to TRBJ2-1, with a possible D match to TRBD2 (5 bases). V was shortened by 0 bases and J by 7 bases, with 16 bases between the two germline ends. In germline, CDR1 is SGHTA, CDR2 FQGNSA. CDR3 length: 16 amino acids. This chain's CDR3 is CASSLAAGSQGNEQFF. The CDR3 DNA reads as TGTGCCAGCAGCTTAGCTGCGGGTTCCCAAGGGAATGAGCAGTTCTTC.

The sample holds many counts of this clonotype. J is TRBJ1-2 and V is TRBV12-3 or TRBV12-4; 9 positions match TRBD1. This CDR3 region has 14 residues. The J segment lost 3 bases and the V segment lost 3 bases, leaving 2 bases of the junction unmatched. For the CDR3, the DNA is TGTGCCAGCAGTTTGGACAGGGGTGACTATGGCTACACCTTC. Protein: CASSLDRGDYGYTF.

The chain recombines TRBV7-3 with TRBJ2-2, with TRBD1 as a possible D gene (6 bases). With 3 bases removed from V and 5 bases from J, the gap between germline ends came to 10 bases. CDR3 size: 14 residues. The V gene's germline CDR1 is SGHTA and CDR2 FQGTGA. CDR3 residues: CASSFQGQTGELFF. The DNA for the CDR3 is TGTGCCAGCAGCTTTCAGGGGCAGACCGGGGAGCTGTTTTTT. Full variable domain (missing parts from reference TRBV7-3 and TRBJ2-2): GAGVSQTPSNKVTEKGKYVELRCDPISGHTALYWYRQSLGQGPEFLIYFQGTGAADDSGLPNDRFFAVRPEGSVSTLKIQRTERGDSAVYLCASSFQGQTGELFFGEGSRLTVL.

The chain carries TRBV7-9 and TRBJ2-3; D is unclear. The CDR3 runs 12 residues. Germline CDR1 SEHNR, CDR2 FQNEAQ (reference sequence). The V and J ends lost 8 bases and 4 bases respectively, with 10 bases between them. The CDR3 reads CASGSTADTQYF. CDR3 sequence (DNA): TGTGCCAGCGGGTCTACGGCAGATACGCAGTATTTT.

The CDR3 sequence is CASSFAGRSGANVLTF. In DNA form, the CDR3 reads TGTGCCAGCAGCTTTGCAGGCCGCTCTGGGGCCAACGTCCTGACTTTC. This sequence joins TRBV7-9 and TRBJ2-6; D unclear. V lost 3 bases and J lost 0, with 9 bases in between. This CDR3 has 16 amino acids. The V gene's germline CDR1 is SEHNR and CDR2 FQNEAQ (reference sequence).

The table lists this clonotype with a count of one. V usage is TRBV4-2 and J usage is TRBJ2-7; 9 nucleotides agree with TRBD1. The germline V gene encodes CDR1 LGHNA and CDR2 YNFKEQ. This CDR3 has 15 residues. After removal of 7 bases from V and 5 bases from J, the junction contained 12 bases not matched to a gene. The CDR3 coding sequence is TGTGCCAGCAAAACTTCCGGGACAGGGTATGACGAGCAGTACTTC. Translating gives CASKTSGTGYDEQYF.

In this sample, this clonotype turned up a few times. This chain uses TRBV29-1 with TRBJ2-7, with D possibly TRBD1 on 5 matching bases. V dropped 0 bases and J dropped 2 bases, with 14 bases sitting between them. The V gene's germline CDR1 is SQVTM and CDR2 ANQGSEA. This CDR3 region has 15 residues. In nucleotides, the CDR3 is TGCAGCGTTGAAGATCAGCAGGGCAATACCTACGAGCAGTACTTC. Its translation is CSVEDQQGNTYEQYF.

This chain connects TRBV12-3 or TRBV12-4 to TRBJ2-3; the D gene could be TRBD1 or TRBD2 (5 bases each). CDR3 size: 15 residues. V was clipped by 7 bases and J by 4 bases, with 18 bases between them. CDR3 protein: CASTPGGFPSDTQYF. The CDR3 bases are TGTGCCAGCACCCCTGGGGGATTCCCGTCAGATACGCAGTATTTT.

This rearrangement joins TRBV7-2 to TRBJ2-5; 9 bases match TRBD1. CDR3 size: 16 residues. CDR1 and CDR2 from the germline V gene are SGHTA and FQGNSA. V lost 4 bases, J lost 0 bases, and 6 bases stayed unmatched. The CDR3 nucleotides are TGTGCCAGCAGCTCCCGCGGGACAGGGAACCAAGAGACCCAGTACTTC. Translation gives CASSSRGTGNQETQYF.

This clonotype showed up just a few times. The V gene is TRBV25-1, the J gene TRBJ2-7, with 14 bases matching TRBD2. The CDR3 runs 17 residues. Germline V CDR1 and CDR2: MGHDK, SYGVNS. V gave up 6 bases and J gave up 3 bases; unmatched junction bases: 10. The CDR3 DNA reads as TGTGCCAGCAGGGGAACCGGGACTAGCGGGAGTCACTACGAGCAGTACTTC. It translates to CASRGTGTSGSHYEQYF.

The chain has TRBV29-1 and TRBJ2-7; 11 nucleotides line up with TRBD2. Germline V gives CDR1 SQVTM, CDR2 ANQGSEA. Unmatched junction bases numbered 4, after V lost 5 bases and J lost 4 bases. The CDR3 sequence is 13 residues long. The CDR3 DNA follows: TGCAGCGTTACCAGGACTAGCGGGTACGAGCAGTACTTC. This encodes CSVTRTSGYEQYF.

This clonotype appeared a few times. Germline and junction disagree at one end, which may indicate a read error. The V call is TRBV5-1, the J call TRBJ2-5, with D possibly being TRBD2 (6 bases). From germline, CDR1 is SGHRS and CDR2 YFSETQ. CDR3 size: 14 residues. The chain's CDR3 is CASSFSGVQETQYF. In DNA, the CDR3 is TGTGCCAGCAGTTTCTCGGGGGTACAAGAGACCCAGTACTTC.

This sequence joins TRBV4-2 and TRBJ2-5; D is perhaps TRBD1 (6 bases). Germline CDR1 and CDR2: LGHNA and YNFKEQ. This CDR3 spans 14 amino acids. V lost 2 bases to trimming and J lost 5 bases, with 12 bases between them. The CDR3 spells CASSQTDSMETQYF. In nucleotides, the CDR3 is TGTGCCAGCAGCCAAACGGACAGCATGGAGACCCAGTACTTC.

The sample holds many counts of this clonotype. This sequence joins TRBV11-2 and TRBJ2-5, with 9 bases that match TRBD1. The germline CDR1 and CDR2 sequences are SGHAT and FQNNGV. The CDR3 is 15 residues long. V was clipped by 2 bases and J by 5 bases; unmatched bases: 6. CDR3 DNA: TGTGCCAGCAGCTTAAGTCCGGGACAGGGCGAGACCCAGTACTTC. It codes for CASSLSPGQGETQYF.

This clonotype occurred a few times. The chain is built from TRBV24-1 and TRBJ2-7, with 7 positions matching TRBD1. Trimming removed 3 bases from V and 3 bases from J; junction bases left unmatched: 7. This CDR3 contains 15 residues. The germline V gene has CDR1 KGHDR and CDR2 SFDVKD. CDR3 in DNA: TGTGCCACCAGTGATGGGACAGATCTATACTACGAGCAGTACTTC. It encodes CATSDGTDLYYEQYF.

This clonotype occurred a few times. The V and J genes are TRBV7-2 and TRBJ2-5, with D hard to call. Germline values: CDR1 SGHTA, CDR2 FQGNSA. V gave up 1 base and J gave up 4 bases, with 4 bases separating them. This CDR3 is 12 amino acids long. CDR3 nucleotides: TGTGCCAGCAGCTTAGTTCCAGAGACCCAGTACTTC. Amino acids: CASSLVPETQYF.

The rearrangement uses TRBV5-1 and TRBJ2-5; 8 nucleotides agree with TRBD1. Trimming cost V 4 bases and J 5 bases; bases outside gene matches: 7. The CDR3 length is 14 residues. Germline V lookup: CDR1 SGHRS, CDR2 YFSETQ. CDR3 sequence (DNA): TGCGCCAGCAGCGTATCAGGGGGCGCGGAGACCCAGTACTTC. Translating it yields CASSVSGGAETQYF. The variable domain in full, completed from reference TRBV5-1 and TRBJ2-5, reads KAGVTQTPRYLIKTRGQQVTLSCSPISGHRSVSWYQQTPGQGLQFLFEYFSETQRNKGNFPGRFSGRQFSNSRSEMNVSTLELGDSALYLCASSVSGGAETQYFGPGTRLLVL.

The rearrangement links TRBV11-2 to TRBJ1-1, with a possible D match to TRBD1 (5 bases). V was shortened by 1 base and J by 2 bases, with 14 bases between the two germline ends. This CDR3 has 16 residues. CDR1 and CDR2 from the germline V gene are SGHAT and FQNNGV. The CDR3 sequence: CASSLARTTSNTEAFF. DNA of the CDR3: TGTGCCAGCAGCTTAGCGAGGACAACGAGTAACACTGAAGCTTTCTTT.

J is TRBJ2-5 and V is TRBV5-4, with TRBD2 matching over 7 bases. The last part of the DNA fits TRBJ2-7 better; the J call may be wrong. The germline gives CDR1 SGHNT, CDR2 YYREEE (reference sequence). The CDR3 runs 14 residues. CDR3 bases: TGTGCCAGCGCTTTTAAGGGCGGGAGTAACGAGCAGTACTTC. It translates to CASAFKGGSNEQYF.

The chain has TRBV28 and TRBJ1-6; no clear D. The CDR3 totals 19 residues. Trimming removed 5 bases at V and 8 bases at J, with 28 bases between. The germline V gene has CDR1 MDHEN and CDR2 SYDVKM. The CDR3: CASSPPGPRVLLRYSPLHF. The CDR3 DNA sequence: TGTGCCAGCAGTCCTCCAGGTCCCCGGGTCCTGCTTAGGTATTCACCCCTCCACTTT.

The table lists this clonotype with a few counts. V is TRBV25-1 and J is TRBJ2-4, with 7 nucleotides matching TRBD2. The J call may be faulty, since TRBJ2-7 better matches the DNA end. Germline values: CDR1 MGHDK, CDR2 SYGVNS. The CDR3 runs to 13 residues. For the CDR3, the DNA is TGTGCCAGCTTAGCGGGCCCCGACTACGAGCAGTACTTC. The encoded protein is CASLAGPDYEQYF.

The V call is TRBV5-1, the J call TRBJ2-5; 14 positions match TRBD2. This CDR3 has 15 residues. Germline lookup yields CDR1 SGHRS and CDR2 YFSETQ. V lost 4 bases to trimming and J lost 4 bases; unmatched junction nucleotides: 3. The DNA for the CDR3 is TGCGCCAGCAGCCGCGGGACTAGCGGGAGAGAGACCCAGTACTTC. Protein sequence: CASSRGTSGRETQYF.